The 21 T cell receptor beta chains below were found in one sample sequenced in a study of CD8+ T cells in alopecia areata. Treatment described: oral pan-JAK inhibitor, 5-10 mg twice daily. cDNA prepared by RNA extraction and subsequent reverse transcription served as the template for sequencing. Assay: immunoSEQ multiplex PCR; the TCRdb copy retains only in-frame clones and omits some. The sample yields roughly 120,000 clones, 53% seen once. Sample: CD4+ T cells sorted from blood, taken at week 4, from a patient treated with tofacitinib. The receptors derive from a human donor with alopecia areata.

This chain joins TRBV29-1 and TRBJ2-3; the D gene is possibly TRBD1 (5 bases). V was pared by 5 bases and J by 2 bases, with 11 bases between. Germline loops: CDR1 SQVTM, CDR2 ANQGSEA. The CDR3 sequence is 13 residues long. The CDR3 region has the DNA TGCAGCGTTCAGGGCACAAACACAGATACGCAGTATTTT. Translated, it gives CSVQGTNTDTQYF.

V gene TRBV29-1 combines with J gene TRBJ2-1; D uncertain. Germline V gene sequence: CDR1 SQVTM, CDR2 ANQGSEA. Between the trimmed V and J ends, which lost 4 bases and 4 bases, there was a span of 17 bases. This CDR3 contains 15 residues. The chain's CDR3 is CSVGRVTRGYNEQFF. In nucleotides, the CDR3 is TGCAGCGTTGGACGAGTTACAAGAGGATACAATGAGCAGTTCTTC.

This clone was seen a handful of times. The V gene is TRBV27, the J gene TRBJ1-1; 11 nucleotides agree with TRBD1. CDR3 length: 16 amino acids. Trimming removed 6 bases from V and 1 base from J; junction bases left unmatched: 7. Germline CDR1 MNHEY, CDR2 SMNVEV (reference sequence). The CDR3 sequence: CASSNNGQGANTEAFF. For the CDR3, the DNA is TGTGCCAGCAGCAATAATGGACAGGGGGCGAACACTGAAGCTTTCTTT.

J is TRBJ1-4 and V is TRBV7-8, with a weak D call TRBD1 (5 bases). Germline-derived CDR1 and CDR2 are SGHVS and FQNEAQ. Between the trimmed V and J ends, which lost 5 bases and 7 bases, there was a span of 17 bases. The CDR3 runs 15 residues. As DNA, the CDR3 is TGTGCCAGCAGCCCCCGGGGTGGGGGTATTGAAAAACTGTTTTTT. Translation gives CASSPRGGGIEKLFF. The complete variable domain, with remaining parts taken from reference TRBV7-8 and TRBJ1-4, reads GAGVSQSPRYKVAKRGQDVALRCDPISGHVSLFWYQQALGQGPEFLTYFQNEAQLDKSGLPSDRFFAERPEGSVSTLKIQRTQQEDSAVYLCASSPRGGGIEKLFFGSGTQLSVL.

The V call is TRBV6-6, the J call TRBJ2-7; D is uncertain. The germline CDR1 and CDR2 sequences are MNHNY and SVGAGI (reference sequence). V shed 5 bases and J shed 1 base, with 15 bases lying between them. The CDR3 runs to 15 residues. The CDR3 protein is CASSKGIRLSYEQYF. The CDR3, as DNA: TGTGCCAGCAGTAAGGGAATCCGCCTGTCCTACGAGCAGTACTTC.

V usage is TRBV29-1 and J usage is TRBJ2-3, with 10 bases matching TRBD1. The CDR3 consists of 15 residues. Germline CDR1 and CDR2: SQVTM and ANQGSEA. V lost 4 bases to trimming and J lost 1 base; unmatched junction nucleotides: 5. CDR3 in DNA: TGCAGCGTTGCAGGGACAGGGGTTGGCACAGATACGCAGTATTTT. This codes for CSVAGTGVGTDTQYF.

This clone appeared a single time. The CDR3 coding sequence is TGCGCCAGCAGCCCGACAGGGGACTATGGCTACACCTTC. The encoded protein is CASSPTGDYGYTF. V usage is TRBV4-1 and J usage is TRBJ1-2; 8 bases align to TRBD1. The CDR3 has 13 residues. Germline loops: CDR1 MGHRA, CDR2 YSYEKL. V was clipped by 4 bases and J by 3 bases; unmatched bases: 1.

The chain has TRBV30 and TRBJ1-4, with a weak D call TRBD1 (6 bases). Germline V lookup: CDR1 GTSNPN, CDR2 SVGIG (reference sequence). V was clipped by 3 bases and J by 7 bases, with 12 bases between them. There are 13 residues in the CDR3. The chain's CDR3 is CAWRTRGGEKLFF. DNA of the CDR3: TGTGCCTGGAGAACCAGGGGCGGTGAAAAACTGTTTTTT.

The V call is TRBV30, the J call TRBJ2-3; D is undetermined. CDR3 size: 15 residues. Deletions cut 1 base from V and 0 bases from J, with 11 bases between. Germline V gene lookup returns CDR1 GTSNPN and CDR2 SVGIG (reference sequence). The CDR3 region has the DNA TGTGCCTGGAGTGGAAGCCTTATCAGCACAGATACGCAGTATTTT. It encodes CAWSGSLISTDTQYF.

V usage is TRBV6-6 and J usage is TRBJ2-3; the D is unclear. Trimming removed 2 bases from V and 0 bases from J, with 12 bases in between. The germline gives CDR1 MNHNY, CDR2 SVGAGI (reference sequence). This CDR3 comprises 16 residues. Written as DNA, the CDR3 is TGTGCCAGCAGTTACCGATGGACGGCTAGCACAGATACGCAGTATTTT. This sequence encodes CASSYRWTASTDTQYF.

This clone was found a few times. The chain links TRBV30 to TRBJ1-2; no firm D call. CDR1 and CDR2 from the germline V gene are GTSNPN and SVGIG (reference sequence). Trimming shortened V by 4 bases and J by 7 bases, and 13 bases separated the two germline ends. This CDR3 has 12 residues. The CDR3 DNA sequence: TGTGCCTGGAATCCCGGAGGAGCTGGCTACACCTTC. Its translation: CAWNPGGAGYTF.

The chain uses TRBV10-3 and TRBJ2-7; D not resolved. V shed 3 bases and J shed 5 bases, with 8 bases lying between them. Germline V gene sequence: CDR1 ENHRY, CDR2 SYGVKD. The CDR3 consists of 12 residues. CDR3 loop: CAISDDRDEQYF. The DNA of the CDR3 is TGTGCCATCAGTGATGATAGGGACGAGCAGTACTTC.

The gene calls are TRBV2 and TRBJ1-5, with TRBD1 as a possible D gene (5 bases). Deletions cut 3 bases from V and 7 bases from J, with 10 bases between. This CDR3 spans 13 amino acids. Germline V lookup: CDR1 SNHLY, CDR2 FYNNEI. The DNA of the CDR3 is TGTGCCAGCAGTGAGCCCGGGGGACAGCCCCAGCATTTT. Its translation is CASSEPGGQPQHF.

This clone was recorded a few times. This chain connects TRBV5-1 to TRBJ2-2; D gene uncertain. The CDR3 is 15 amino acids. The V gene's germline CDR1 is SGHRS and CDR2 YFSETQ. V was clipped by 1 base and J by 1 base, with 8 bases between them. This chain's CDR3 is CASSLLPQNTGELFF. In DNA, the CDR3 is TGCGCCAGCAGCTTGTTACCCCAGAACACCGGGGAGCTGTTTTTT.

Ten or more counts support this clone. The chain carries TRBV29-1 and TRBJ2-3, with 8 bases that match TRBD2. The CDR3 spans 12 residues. CDR1 SQVTM and CDR2 ANQGSEA come from the germline V gene. The CDR3 loop is CTYSGNTDTQYF. The CDR3 coding sequence is TGCACATATAGCGGGAACACAGATACGCAGTATTTT.

The genes are TRBV5-1 and TRBJ1-5; D is perhaps TRBD1 (5 bases). The CDR3 covers 14 residues. Germline CDR1 SGHRS, CDR2 YFSETQ. The ends were cut back, 1 base at V and 4 bases at J, with 9 bases in the middle. The CDR3 DNA sequence: TGCGCCAGCAGCTTGTCGGGGGGGAATCAGCCCCAGCATTTT. Protein product: CASSLSGGNQPQHF.

Comments on this clone: Other nucleotide sequences in the sample specify the same CDR3. J is TRBJ1-1 and V is TRBV29-1; D call uncertain. CDR3 length: 13 amino acids. The V gene lost 4 bases and the J gene lost 0 bases, with 9 bases spanning the gap. Per germline, CDR1 SQVTM and CDR2 ANQGSEA. The CDR3 sequence: CSVGQLMNTEAFF. The CDR3, as DNA: TGCAGCGTTGGCCAGCTCATGAACACTGAAGCTTTCTTT.

The genes are TRBV5-1 and TRBJ1-2, with 7 nucleotides matching TRBD1. Germline-derived CDR1 and CDR2 are SGHRS and YFSETQ. J was trimmed by 4 bases and V by 5 bases; bases with no gene match: 5. The CDR3 runs 13 residues. DNA for the CDR3: TGCGCCAGCAGGCGGGGACAGACCTATGGCTACACCTTC. Protein product: CASRRGQTYGYTF.

This chain links TRBV29-1 with TRBJ2-7, with D uncertain. Trimming stripped 7 bases from V and 0 bases from J, with 16 bases between. CDR1 SQVTM and CDR2 ANQGSEA come from the germline V gene. The CDR3 loop spans 14 amino acids. The CDR3 nucleotides are TGCAGCGCCGTGCCGGGCCCCCGCTCCTACGAGCAGTACTTC. Amino acids: CSAVPGPRSYEQYF.

A word on this clone: Other DNA sequences in the same sample also yield this CDR3. The genes are TRBV30 and TRBJ2-5; TRBD2 aligns across 7 bases. Trimming at V came to 1 base and at J to 4 bases, leaving 0 bases not matched to a gene. CDR3 length: 12 residues. Germline loops: CDR1 GTSNPN, CDR2 SVGIG (reference sequence). The CDR3 is CAWSGGGETQYF. The CDR3 coding sequence is TGTGCCTGGAGTGGGGGGGGAGAGACCCAGTACTTC.

This clone was picked up a small number of times. The rearrangement links TRBV7-9 to TRBJ1-5; 7 bases are a match to TRBD1. CDR3 size: 15 residues. Per the germline V gene, CDR1 is SEHNR and CDR2 is FQNEAQ (reference sequence). The trim removed 5 bases at V and 3 bases at J, leaving 7 bases unmatched. CDR3 in amino acids: CASSQGERFNQPQHF. Written as DNA, the CDR3 is TGTGCCAGCAGCCAGGGGGAAAGGTTCAATCAGCCCCAGCATTTT.